This TCR beta chain was profiled in a study of blood T cell repertoires in COVID-19. Germline trimming cut 4 bases from V and 6 bases from J; bases unmatched to any gene: 8. This CDR3 has 15 amino acids. Germline CDR1 MGHRA, CDR2 YSYEKL. Clones were read by immunoSEQ multiplex PCR, and TCRdb kept only the in-frame ones, dropping some. The data contain 150,000 to 180,000 clones, about 86% of them singletons. The material sequenced was peripheral blood. The source is a woman aged 60 to 75 with acute or convalescent COVID-19. V gene TRBV4-1 combines with J gene TRBJ2-2, with 7 bases that match TRBD2. The CDR3 region is CASSLSGNSPGELFF. CDR3 in DNA: TGCGCCAGCAGCCTCAGCGGGAACAGTCCCGGGGAGCTGTTTTTT.